One and the same sample provided the 2 T cell receptor beta chains below, sequenced in a study of a mutant IDH1 vaccine in newly diagnosed glioma. The assay was immunoSEQ multiplex PCR, and TCRdb's table has in-frame clones only and misses some. Here the sample spans about 32,000 clones, roughly four fifths being singletons. Antigens of these TCRs are unknown. The time point here: week 35, safety follow-up. Topical imiquimod accompanied each vaccine dose, which consisted of 300 ug of mutant IDH1 20-mer peptide. The specimen was PBMCs, collected from a glioma patient whose treatment included an IDH1 peptide vaccine. The receptors shown here come from a woman aged 18 to 35 with glioma.

V is TRBV2 and J is TRBJ1-5; D uncertain. Germline-derived CDR1 and CDR2 are SNHLY and FYNNEI. Trimming cost V 10 bases and J 0 bases, with 16 bases left between them. The CDR3 loop spans 15 amino acids. CDR3 DNA: TGTGCCACCGGTCAAGAACAGATTAGCAATCAGCCCCAGCATTTT. Its translation: CATGQEQISNQPQHF.

This chain links TRBV6-1 with TRBJ1-2, with unresolved D. CDR1 MNHNS and CDR2 SASEGT come from the germline V gene. The CDR3 extends over 12 amino acids. V lost 8 bases and J 4 bases, leaving 11 bases between the germline ends. The CDR3 region is CASGITAYGYTF. DNA of the CDR3: TGTGCCAGCGGTATTACTGCCTATGGCTACACCTTC.